These 9 T cell receptor beta chains were sequenced from one sample in a study of vaccination and CD4 T cells after COVID-19. These TCRs are of unknown antigen specificity. Cultured CD4+ T cells had their DNA profiled by the Oncomine TCR Beta short-read assay. TCRdb itself ran the PCR reads through MiXCR, one entry per CDR3 protein. The repertoire holds approximately 10,000 distinct CDR3 sequences, approximately 35% seen once, with under 35% in the top ten. Treatment meaning: roughly 10-day PBMC culture with coronavirus spike peptide pools or control peptides (ViraFEST assay). The unexposed donor provided CD4+ T cells, which were taken before the COVID-19 pandemic (2011-2018). Sequences were obtained from CD4+ T cells from blood, cultured in vitro. These receptors were collected from a human donor in good health.

This clonotype was counted a few times. The CDR3 region is CSARTGDTEAFF. CDR3 nucleotide sequence: TGCAGTGCTAGGACAGGGGACACTGAAGCTTTCTTT. The chain recombines TRBV20-1 with TRBJ1-1, with 8 bases lining up with TRBD1. The germline V gene has CDR1 DFQATT and CDR2 SNEGSKA (reference sequence). This CDR3 is built from 12 residues. V lost 3 bases to trimming and J lost 3 bases; unmatched junction nucleotides: 0.

This clonotype turned up a few times. The chain couples TRBV5-1 to TRBJ1-2; D not resolved. The CDR3 runs 13 residues. Trimming left V 0 bases short and J 4 bases short, with 7 bases between. CDR1 is SGHRS and CDR2 is YFSETQ in the germline V gene. This CDR3 is CASSLEAAYGYTF. CDR3 nucleotide sequence: TGCGCCAGCAGCTTGGAAGCTGCCTATGGCTACACCTTC.

This clonotype is medium-sized (0.01 to 0.1%) in the sample. The J gene is TRBJ1-6, the V gene TRBV20-1; D unresolved. CDR1 is DFQATT, CDR2 SNEGSKA, per germline (reference sequence). The CDR3 has 16 amino acids. Trimming took 3 bases from V and 1 from J, leaving 13 bases between them. CDR3 sequence reads: CSARRRSRSYNSPLHF. The CDR3 DNA sequence: TGCAGTGCTAGGAGGCGGTCTAGGTCCTATAATTCACCCCTCCACTTT.

V gene TRBV6-1 combines with J gene TRBJ1-2; 9 positions match TRBD1. This CDR3 comprises 15 residues. Germline-derived CDR1 and CDR2 are MNHNS and SASEGT. J gave up 7 bases and V 5 bases, and 11 bases lay outside the gene matches. The CDR3 DNA is TGTGCCAGCAGTCCGCTAGGGACAGGGACCGGTGGCTACACCTTC. Translating it yields CASSPLGTGTGGYTF.

This chain links TRBV20-1 with TRBJ1-5; the D gene is possibly TRBD1 (5 bases). Trimming removed 5 bases at V and 7 bases at J, with 6 bases between. The CDR3 length is 10 residues. Germline lookup yields CDR1 DFQATT and CDR2 SNEGSKA (reference sequence). CDR3 nucleotides: TGCAGTGCTGGGGACCAGCCCCAGCATTTT. It is translated as CSAGDQPQHF.

As to this clonotype: Being one base from a much bigger clone, this may be a read error. The J gene is TRBJ2-1, the V gene TRBV6-4; D unclear. The CDR3 runs to 13 residues. V was cut by 2 bases and J by 0 bases, with 2 bases left in between. From germline, CDR1 is MRHNA and CDR2 SNTAGT. DNA for the CDR3: TGTGCCAGCAGTGACGGCTCCTACAATGAGCAGTTCTTC. It yields the protein CASSDGSYNEQFF.

The rearrangement uses TRBV7-2 and TRBJ1-2, with D possibly TRBD1 on 6 matching bases. The CDR3 contains 12 residues. Trimming left V 7 bases short and J 8 bases short, with 14 bases between. Germline V gene data show CDR1 as SGHTA and CDR2 as FQGNSA. In nucleotides, the CDR3 is TGTGCCAGCACCCGGGGGGCGGGGGGCTACACCTTC. Its translation is CASTRGAGGYTF.

This clonotype came up a few times. The DNA for the CDR3 is TGCAGTGCTAGACGACAGTTGGAGGAGACCCAGTACTTC. Encoded protein: CSARRQLEETQYF. The rearrangement uses TRBV20-1 and TRBJ2-5; D might be TRBD1 (5 bases). Germline V gene data show CDR1 as DFQATT and CDR2 as SNEGSKA (reference sequence). Trimming pared 2 bases from V and 5 bases from J, leaving 12 bases between. The CDR3 is 13 residues long.

The CDR3 loop is CASSGSKTGTSYEQYF. CDR3 DNA sequence: TGTGCCAGCAGTGGATCGAAGACAGGGACCTCCTACGAGCAGTACTTC. The chain uses TRBV6-1 and TRBJ2-7; 7 bases fit TRBD1. The CDR3 length is 16 residues. V gave up 4 bases and J gave up 0 bases; unmatched junction bases: 9. Germline lookup yields CDR1 MNHNS and CDR2 SASEGT.